These 7 T cell receptor beta chains originate from one sample sequenced in a study of CD8+ T cells in alopecia areata. Regarding treatment: oral pan-JAK inhibitor, 5-10 mg twice daily. Investigators isolated RNA and reverse transcribed it into cDNA to act as the sequencing template. Data came from immunoSEQ multiplex PCR; TCRdb stores just in-frame clones and leaves some out. The sample lists roughly 120,000 clones, around 56% occurring once. This specimen was CD4+ T cells sorted from blood, taken at week 4, from a patient treated with tofacitinib. These receptors were collected from a human donor with alopecia areata.

The V call is TRBV6-1, the J call TRBJ1-5; D possibly corresponds to TRBD1 (5 bases). Deletions cut 6 bases from V and 2 bases from J, with 11 bases between. Germline CDR1 MNHNS, CDR2 SASEGT. The CDR3 totals 14 residues. The CDR3 here is CASRGEDGNQPQHF. The CDR3 DNA reads as TGTGCCAGCAGGGGGGAGGACGGCAATCAGCCCCAGCATTTT.

V is TRBV29-1 and J is TRBJ1-2, with D perhaps TRBD1 (6 bases). Germline V gene data show CDR1 as SQVTM and CDR2 as ANQGSEA. The CDR3 is made up of 15 amino acids. V was pared by 7 bases and J by 0 bases, with 18 bases between. The CDR3 bases are TGCAGCGCCGGCCCCGGACAGATGTCTAACTATGGCTACACCTTC. Amino acid sequence: CSAGPGQMSNYGYTF.

The chain combines TRBV9 with TRBJ2-7; TRBD2 matches at 8 bases. This CDR3 spans 15 amino acids. CDR1 SGDLS and CDR2 YYNGEE come from the germline V gene. V lost 3 bases to trimming and J lost 6 bases; unmatched junction nucleotides: 11. In DNA, the CDR3 is TGTGCCAGCAGCGCGGGTGGGGGACTAGTACCCGAGCAGTACTTC. This sequence encodes CASSAGGGLVPEQYF.

In this sample, this clone turned up a few times. This chain joins TRBV28 and TRBJ2-7, with TRBD2 matching over 10 bases. J was trimmed by 5 bases and V by 3 bases; bases with no gene match: 7. The germline CDR1 and CDR2 sequences are MDHEN and SYDVKM. The CDR3 contains 15 residues. The CDR3 nucleotides are TGTGCCAGCAGTTTTAAGGCTAGCGGGAGCCACGAGCAGTACTTC. Translated: CASSFKASGSHEQYF.

This clone has a handful of counts. This chain uses TRBV30 with TRBJ1-1, with D uncertain. The CDR3 totals 12 residues. Germline CDR1 and CDR2: GTSNPN and SVGIG (reference sequence). Trimming left V 0 bases short and J 11 bases short, with 13 bases between. The CDR3 here is CAWSVLSSRAFF. The CDR3 DNA sequence: TGTGCCTGGAGTGTACTGTCCTCGAGGGCTTTCTTT.

This clone was seen a few times. The gene calls are TRBV9 and TRBJ1-2; D is unresolved. The CDR3 loop spans 15 amino acids. V was cut by 0 bases and J by 2 bases, with 11 bases left in between. Per germline, CDR1 SGDLS and CDR2 YYNGEE. The CDR3 here is CASSVGSGGNYGYTF. The DNA of the CDR3 is TGTGCCAGCAGCGTAGGGTCGGGAGGAAACTATGGCTACACCTTC.

This rearrangement joins TRBV2 to TRBJ1-1; D might be TRBD1 (6 bases). The ends were cut back, 4 bases at V and 3 bases at J, with 9 bases in the middle. This CDR3 has 13 residues. CDR1 is SNHLY, CDR2 FYNNEI, per germline. CDR3 residues: CASSGGQYTEAFF. The CDR3 nucleotides are TGTGCCAGCAGTGGAGGACAGTACACTGAAGCTTTCTTT.